The clone carrying this T cell receptor beta chain ranks as medium-sized. V lost 6 bases and J lost 2, with 8 bases in between. The CDR3 loop spans 12 amino acids. CD25-based Treg depletion was applied to purified naive CD4+ T cells. TCRdb re-analysed the 5' RACE reads in MiXCR, keeping a single row per CDR3 protein. The table shows 10,000 to 15,000 distinct CDR3 sequences, with about a quarter occurring only once. Source material: naive CD4+ T cells sorted from blood. Subset of the sample: naive CD4+ T cells, CD4+CD45RA+CD25-. This receptor was taken from a female donor with breast cancer. The chain joins TRBV12-3 or TRBV12-4 to TRBJ2-7; D is ambiguous. DNA for the CDR3: TGTGCCAGCAGCCAAAGCCCCTACGAGCAGTACTTC. Translating gives CASSQSPYEQYF.